This T cell receptor beta chain was documented in a study of T-cell memory formation after mild COVID-19. Study-level information: Largely donor-specific sequence clusters came from a couple of donors. Study-wide points: Clones that got smaller from day 15 to 85 had even CD4/CD8, while clones growing later tipped toward CD4+. Several responding clones turned up in pre-infection memory, indicating that cross-reactive memory may have taken part.

Concerning this clonotype: Its antigen is unknown.

Germline CDR1 is SEHNR and CDR2 is FQNEAQ (reference sequence). CDR3 length equals 16 residues. Between the trimmed V and J ends, which lost 5 bases and 2 bases, there was a span of 16 bases. It was 5'RACE with constant-segment primers that produced the TCR alpha and TCR beta cDNA libraries, which carried sample barcodes and UMIs. TCRdb re-analysed the 5' RACE reads in MiXCR, keeping a single row per CDR3 protein. The table lists roughly 610,000 distinct CDR3 sequences, around a sixth of them singletons. The chain combines TRBV7-9 with TRBJ1-5; TRBD1 might be the D (5 bases). Sequencing was performed on PBMCs or a T cell subset sorted from them (not recorded which). The sequence was obtained from an adult woman who had mild COVID-19 (a few samples of this study predate the infection). Cell type and time point are not known. CDR3 sequence: CASSQVGGLGNQPQHF. CDR3 DNA: TGTGCCAGCAGCCAGGTTGGGGGTTTGGGCAATCAGCCCCAGCATTTT.